The clone carrying this T cell receptor (beta chain) was seen more than once but under ten times. With 4 bases removed from V and 8 bases from J, the gap between germline ends came to 12 bases. The CDR3 totals 12 residues. Germline-derived CDR1 and CDR2 are SGHTS and YDEGEE. Using its own MiXCR run on the RT-PCR reads, TCRdb lists one record per CDR3 protein. There are fewer than 200,000 distinct CDR3 sequences in the sample; 25% to 35% occur only once, and under 3.5% lies in the top ten. The data were taken from a study of patients and donors after allogeneic stem cell transplantation. The chain carries TRBV5-8 and TRBJ1-2, with D unclear. The source material was blood, either unsorted or a sorted T cell fraction (not recorded which). This receptor was obtained from a human donor who was either an allogeneic HSCT recipient or a stem cell or donor lymphocyte infusion donor (not recorded which). It is not recorded whose cells these are; they may come from a transplant donor. Here the CDR3 DNA reads TGTGCCAGCAGCGCGTACAGAGGGGGCTACACCTTC. It specifies CASSAYRGGYTF.